These T cell receptor beta chains were read from a single sample in a study of blood T cell repertoires in COVID-19. Some clones are missing from TCRdb's copy, which holds only in-frame ones; the method was immunoSEQ multiplex PCR. The sample lists 250,000 to 300,000 clones; less than 90% were seen once. The specimen sequenced was peripheral blood. The receptors derive from a man in his 60s who had recovered from COVID-19. CDR3s include the opening cysteine and the closing phenylalanine or tryptophan. Fields, in order: J gene, V gene, CDR3 protein.

J gene: TRBJ2-7
V gene: TRBV30
CDR3 protein: CAWTTTGSSYEQYF

J gene: TRBJ1-2
V gene: TRBV25-1
CDR3 protein: CASSTTGNYGYTF

J gene: TRBJ1-1
V gene: TRBV30
CDR3 protein: CAWSGTRGAEAFF

J gene: TRBJ2-7
V gene: TRBV27
CDR3 protein: CASSPQSTDGVSYEQYF

J gene: TRBJ1-2
V gene: TRBV27
CDR3 protein: CASSSPPGTSNYGYTF

J gene: TRBJ1-1
V gene: TRBV30
CDR3 protein: CAWRPTALNTEAFF

J gene: TRBJ2-1
V gene: TRBV18
CDR3 protein: CASSRGQGYNEQFF

J gene: TRBJ1-6
V gene: TRBV5-6
CDR3 protein: CASSPRRNSPLHF

J gene: TRBJ1-3
V gene: TRBV11-2
CDR3 protein: CASSLPGTSGNTIYF

J gene: TRBJ2-1
V gene: TRBV7-3
CDR3 protein: CASSPRLGTTYNEQFF

J gene: TRBJ1-6
V gene: TRBV2
CDR3 protein: CASRAGTDNSPLHF

J gene: TRBJ2-3
V gene: TRBV7-2
CDR3 protein: CASSLVGGGVSTDTQYF

J gene: TRBJ2-1
V gene: TRBV5-1
CDR3 protein: CASSPQRQGYNEQFF

J gene: TRBJ1-1
V gene: TRBV19
CDR3 protein: CASSVTQGNTEAFF

J gene: TRBJ1-4
V gene: TRBV27
CDR3 protein: CASSFLGPQGLGEKLFF

J gene: TRBJ2-3
V gene: TRBV6-4
CDR3 protein: CASRPTSGGYTDTQYF

J gene: TRBJ2-3
V gene: TRBV18
CDR3 protein: CASATSGRALKDTQYF

J gene: TRBJ2-1
V gene: TRBV19
CDR3 protein: CASSPPGAGGFNEQFF

J gene: TRBJ2-5
V gene: TRBV19
CDR3 protein: CASSAGGAGETQYF

J gene: TRBJ2-7
V gene: TRBV5-4
CDR3 protein: CASSLDPYYEQYF

J gene: TRBJ1-1
V gene: TRBV19
CDR3 protein: CASSRDNRGTEAFF

J gene: TRBJ1-2
V gene: TRBV5-1
CDR3 protein: CASSASTTGTGEGYTF

J gene: TRBJ2-3
V gene: TRBV4-1
CDR3 protein: CASSQDNADTQYF

J gene: TRBJ2-1
V gene: TRBV6-5
CDR3 protein: CASSYGGANNEQFF

J gene: TRBJ2-3
V gene: TRBV5-4
CDR3 protein: CASSFDRFSTDTQYF

J gene: TRBJ1-6
V gene: TRBV9
CDR3 protein: CASSVGGGSSSPLHF

J gene: TRBJ2-3
V gene: TRBV2
CDR3 protein: CASSEPGQGARSTQYF

J gene: TRBJ2-7
V gene: TRBV27
CDR3 protein: CASSPRTGGHEQYF

J gene: TRBJ2-5
V gene: TRBV5-6
CDR3 protein: CASSPGRFKETQYF

J gene: TRBJ1-1
V gene: TRBV29-1
CDR3 protein: CSGGWGRDTEAFF

J gene: TRBJ2-7
V gene: TRBV28
CDR3 protein: CASRFRRGSSYEQYF

J gene: TRBJ2-6
V gene: TRBV30
CDR3 protein: CACHSRDRDSGANVLTF

J gene: TRBJ1-1
V gene: TRBV7-9
CDR3 protein: CASRTQPGTGERAFF

J gene: TRBJ1-4
V gene: TRBV30
CDR3 protein: CAWRGTDQWEKLFF

J gene: TRBJ2-7
V gene: TRBV27
CDR3 protein: CASSDMGQGASEQYF

J gene: TRBJ1-2
V gene: TRBV7-9
CDR3 protein: CASSLIAGTHGYTF

J gene: TRBJ1-5
V gene: TRBV27
CDR3 protein: CASSSQRHNQPQHF

J gene: TRBJ2-7
V gene: TRBV6-5
CDR3 protein: CASSYTRTSGTEQYF

J gene: TRBJ1-1
V gene: TRBV27
CDR3 protein: CASSFSGFGTEAFF

J gene: TRBJ1-2
V gene: TRBV7-2
CDR3 protein: CASSLEYSNYGYTF

J gene: TRBJ2-7
V gene: TRBV18
CDR3 protein: CASSPPGEGNYEQYF

J gene: TRBJ2-5
V gene: TRBV19
CDR3 protein: CASSSGVVAQYF

J gene: TRBJ1-4
V gene: TRBV3-1/TRBV3-2
CDR3 protein: CASSLRGTNEKLFF

J gene: TRBJ2-7
V gene: TRBV11-3
CDR3 protein: CASSARLAGGLSYEQYF

J gene: TRBJ2-2
V gene: TRBV7-6
CDR3 protein: CASSQGTTGELFF

J gene: TRBJ1-1
V gene: TRBV30
CDR3 protein: CASRQDNTEAFF

J gene: TRBJ2-3
V gene: TRBV18
CDR3 protein: CASSPLAGGSLTDTQYF

J gene: TRBJ2-3
V gene: TRBV13
CDR3 protein: CASSLGGGPDTQYF